This TCR beta chain was recorded in a study of CD8+ T cells in alopecia areata. From germline, CDR1 is GTSNPN and CDR2 SVGIG (reference sequence). V was cut by 0 bases and J by 5 bases, with 11 bases left in between. This CDR3 region has 13 residues. Comments on this clone: The antigen is unknown.

Findings and limits, study-wide: Scalp sample sequencing also detects resident alphabeta T cells of normal skin.

Once RNA had been extracted, it was reverse transcribed into cDNA to act as the sequencing template. Using immunoSEQ multiplex PCR, the repertoire was profiled, and TCRdb retains in-frame clones only, with some absent. The data hold under 300,000 clones, with less than 80% observed a single time. V and J are TRBV30 and TRBJ2-7; TRBD1 or TRBD2 may be the D gene (6 bases each). The source was CD4+ T cells sorted from blood, collected at week 0. The receptor comes from a human donor with alopecia areata. The CDR3 DNA follows: TGTGCCTGGAGTGTACTAGGGGGGAACGAGCAGTACTTC. Its protein is CAWSVLGGNEQYF.